The clone carrying this T cell receptor beta chain showed up many times. The antigen is unknown. These data belong to a study of read filtering for tumor transcriptome and immune sequencing. Study-level background: DNase treatment preceded whole-transcriptome library preparation. Whole-study findings and limits: Correlation between methods rose after single-read clonotypes were removed.

From approximately 430 ng of RNA, a library with molecular barcoded alpha/delta and beta/gamma adaptors was made. TCRdb independently ran MiXCR on the reads; one entry per CDR3 protein. The sample carries about 86,000 distinct CDR3 sequences, approximately 13% recorded once. The germline V gene has CDR1 SGHDN and CDR2 FVKESK. There are 13 residues in the CDR3. Trimming cost V 8 bases and J 7 bases, with 18 bases left between them. This clonotype originated in a donor over 35 with multiple myeloma. The sample was a population of CD138-negative cells sorted from bone marrow. The V call is TRBV14, the J call TRBJ2-7; TRBD1 is a possible D gene (7 bases). This chain's CDR3 is CASSTGRSTEQYF. Written as DNA, the CDR3 is TGTGCCAGCTCGACAGGGAGGAGTACGGAGCAGTACTTC.